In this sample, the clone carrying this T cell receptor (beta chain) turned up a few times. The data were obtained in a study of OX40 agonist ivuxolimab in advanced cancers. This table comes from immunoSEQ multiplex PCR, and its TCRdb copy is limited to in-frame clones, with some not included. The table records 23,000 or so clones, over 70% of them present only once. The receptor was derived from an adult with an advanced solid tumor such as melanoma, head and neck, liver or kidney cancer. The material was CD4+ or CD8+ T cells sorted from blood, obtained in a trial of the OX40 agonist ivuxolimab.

CDR3 loop: CASSLVTGGRNNEQFF. In DNA form, the CDR3 reads TGTGCCAGCAGCTTGGTGACGGGGGGGCGAAACAATGAGCAGTTCTTC. J is TRBJ2-1 and V is TRBV11-1; TRBD2 aligns across 8 bases. Trimming cost V 3 bases and J 5 bases; bases outside gene matches: 9. Germline loops: CDR1 SGHAT, CDR2 FQDESV (reference sequence). This CDR3 comprises 16 residues.